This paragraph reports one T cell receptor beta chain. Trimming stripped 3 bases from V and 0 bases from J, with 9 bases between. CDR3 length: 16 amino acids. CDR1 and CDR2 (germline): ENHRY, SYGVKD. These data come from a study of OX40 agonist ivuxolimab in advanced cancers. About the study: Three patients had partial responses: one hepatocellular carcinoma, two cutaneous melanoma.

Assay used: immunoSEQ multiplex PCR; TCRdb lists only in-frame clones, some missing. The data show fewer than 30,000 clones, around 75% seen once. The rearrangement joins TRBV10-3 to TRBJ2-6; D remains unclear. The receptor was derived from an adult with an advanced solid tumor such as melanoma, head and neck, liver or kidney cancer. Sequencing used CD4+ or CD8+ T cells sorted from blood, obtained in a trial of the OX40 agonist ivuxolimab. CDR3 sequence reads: CAISDPLTSGANVLTF. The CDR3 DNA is TGTGCCATCAGTGACCCACTTACCTCTGGGGCCAACGTCCTGACTTTC.